This T cell receptor beta chain was sequenced in a study of blood T cell repertoires in COVID-19 (dated by TCRdb to 2020 to 2022). Background for the entire study: Collaborator samples came from the United States, Italy and Spain and covered acute and convalescent phases of COVID-19. The material from the prospective study consisted of cDNA or gDNA derived from T cells, B-cell-depleted T cells, or PBMCs. Subjects who had been exposed to COVID-19, were actively infected with it, or had recovered from it provided the deeply sampled blood TCRbeta repertoires that made up the dataset. The repertoires were released in a freely available public database intended as a resource for research on the immune response to SARS-CoV-2. Samples were obtained from the ongoing ImmuneRACE study (first 160 participants) and from roughly 1,300 subjects provided by 6 global collaborators. The sample metadata nearly always contained a de-identified subject ID, COVID-19 status, age in years and sex. Where HLA class I and class II types were available, the types were taken from metadata supplied by the sample provider, not from assay-based typing.

Broader findings and caveats from the paper: How much clinical and demographic metadata was included differed by source and by participant, and the metadata was provided uncurated.

Concerning this clone itself: The antigen it recognizes is unknown. No base quality information exists; no much larger clone differs at one position.

The collaborating institutions used their own protocols to collect whole blood in K2EDTA tubes. Collaborator samples were shipped for TCRbeta analysis as frozen whole blood, isolated PBMCs, or DNA extracted from either sample type. TCRbeta CDR3 regions were amplified from genomic DNA by means of the immunoSEQ Assay, a bias-controlled multiplex PCR. Regarding the original processing steps: Within the assay, amplification of reference gene primers was used to estimate how many nucleated cells each sample contained. To quantify the absolute abundance of each unique TCRbeta CDR3 rearrangement, sequence reads were collapsed and filtered. Productive Simpson clonality was computed per sample as the square root of Simpson's diversity index over productive rearrangements. The clones in this table, taken by TCRdb from immuneACCESS, are in-frame only. Not every clone is retained; where verified, under half of the shortfall comes from an unresolved V gene, and the cause of the rest is unknown. V and J calls plus clone size are reproduced from that table; the DNA served to infer D and trimming. The sample contains around 16,000 clones, roughly nine tenths of them found a single time. Jointly, the top ten make up 40% to 55% of the sample.

The junction shows trimming of 3 bases on V and 8 bases on J, and the gene matches do not reach 14 bases of it. Looking up the germline V gene yields CDR1 SGDLS and CDR2 YYNGEE. The CDR3, from cysteine to phenylalanine, totals 19 residues. The DNA shown is the 57-base CDR3, in frame from base 1. Material for sequencing was peripheral blood. The receptor comes from a human donor in a cohort sampled during active COVID-19. The sequence links TRBV9 to TRBJ2-2; 15 bases in between match TRBD2. The sequenced DNA is TGTGCCAGCAGCGATCCGGGACTAGCGGGGGGCACTGATATAGGGGAGCTGTTTTTT. Its protein is CASSDPGLAGGTDIGELFF. The CDR3 plus the reference TRBV9 and TRBJ2-2 genes for the other parts give the full variable domain: DSGVTQTPKHLITATGQRVTLRCSPRSGDLSVYWYQQSLDQGLQFLIQYYNGEERAKGNILERFSAQQFPDLHSELNLSSLELGDSALYFCASSDPGLAGGTDIGELFFGEGSRLTVL.